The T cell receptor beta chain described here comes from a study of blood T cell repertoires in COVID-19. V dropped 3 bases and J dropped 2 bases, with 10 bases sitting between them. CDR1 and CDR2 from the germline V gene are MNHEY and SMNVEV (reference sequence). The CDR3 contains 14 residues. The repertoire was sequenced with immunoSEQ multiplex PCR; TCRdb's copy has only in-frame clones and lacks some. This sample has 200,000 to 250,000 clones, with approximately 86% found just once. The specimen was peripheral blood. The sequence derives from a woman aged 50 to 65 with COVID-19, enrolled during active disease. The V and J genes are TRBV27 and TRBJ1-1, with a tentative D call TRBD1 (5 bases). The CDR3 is CASSLIGVNTEAFF. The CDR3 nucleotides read TGTGCCAGCAGTTTGATAGGGGTTAACACTGAAGCTTTCTTT.